These T cell receptor beta chains were read from a single sample in a study of beta chain features in type 1 diabetes. Using immunoSEQ multiplex PCR, the repertoire was profiled, and TCRdb retains in-frame clones only, with some absent. The sample shows 600,000 or so clones, 11% to 15% of them seen only once. Sequencing was carried out using naive CD4+ T cells from blood. Source of these receptors: a man in his late teens or twenties with type 1 diabetes. Both conserved end residues are part of each CDR3. D genes are given only for firm matches. Not every row has a clone size; where given, it reads once, few, many or a size class.

j_call | clone_size | d_call | v_call | cdr3_aa | cdr3_nt
TRBJ2-2 | . | TRBD1 | TRBV15 | CATSTYGGQVSRELFF | TGTGCCACCAGCACCTACGGGGGACAGGTTTCCCGGGAGCTGTTTTTT
TRBJ2-3 | . | TRBD1 | TRBV7-3 | CASSLDRDRTDTQYF | TGTGCCAGCAGCTTAGACAGGGACAGAACAGATACGCAGTATTTT
TRBJ2-1 | . | TRBD1 | TRBV6-5 | CASSSAGTGGREQFF | TGTGCCAGCAGTTCCGCCGGGACAGGAGGGCGTGAGCAGTTCTTC
TRBJ2-7 | . | . | TRBV29-1 | CSASVPELGEQYF | TGCAGCGCCTCTGTCCCTGAATTGGGCGAGCAGTACTTC
TRBJ2-4 | few | . | TRBV28 | CASSPGGTGKNIQYF | TGTGCCAGCAGTCCTGGCGGGACGGGCAAAAACATTCAGTACTTC
TRBJ2-1 | few | TRBD2 | TRBV9 | CASSVASGPYNEQFF | TGTGCCAGCAGCGTAGCTAGCGGTCCCTACAATGAGCAGTTCTTC
TRBJ2-3 | few | TRBD2 | TRBV9 | CASSSPTGTSGSFTDTQYF | TGTGCCAGCAGCTCCCCCACGGGGACTAGCGGGAGTTTCACAGATACGCAGTATTTT
TRBJ1-2 | . | . | TRBV30 | CACMGWGVRKSTFGYTF | TGTGCCTGTATGGGGTGGGGAGTGCGGAAATCGACTTTTGGCTACACCTTC
TRBJ2-7 | . | . | TRBV7-9 | CASSSISGTYEQYF | TGTGCCAGCAGCTCAATTTCCGGTACCTACGAGCAGTACTTC
TRBJ2-7 | . | . | TRBV7-9 | CASSFLAAYEQYF | TGTGCCAGCAGCTTCTTAGCGGCCTACGAGCAGTACTTC
TRBJ2-3 | few | TRBD2 | TRBV4-2 | CASSQDAPGLAARDTQYF | TGTGCCAGCAGCCAAGATGCCCCGGGACTAGCGGCTAGAGATACGCAGTATTTT
TRBJ2-1 | . | . | TRBV7-9 | CASSLVPGGNEQFF | TGTGCCAGCAGCTTAGTACCTGGGGGCAATGAGCAGTTCTTC
TRBJ1-5 | few | TRBD1 | TRBV6-6 | CASSWTGGRQPQHF | TGTGCCAGCAGCTGGACAGGGGGCAGACAGCCCCAGCATTTT
TRBJ2-1 | few | TRBD2 | TRBV7-2 | CASSLGGSGRSNEQFF | TGTGCCAGCAGCTTAGGGGGTAGCGGGAGGTCGAATGAGCAGTTCTTC
TRBJ2-7 | . | TRBD1 | TRBV10-3 | CAISQDRESGEQYF | TGTGCCATCAGCCAAGACAGGGAGTCTGGCGAGCAGTACTTC
TRBJ2-2 | few | . | TRBV30 | CAWSLGSGFSGELFF | TGTGCCTGGAGCCTAGGGTCGGGGTTTTCCGGGGAGCTGTTTTTT
TRBJ2-7 | few | . | TRBV11-2 | CASSLGQIYEQYF | TGTGCCAGCAGCTTAGGGCAGATCTACGAGCAGTACTTC
TRBJ2-4 | . | . | TRBV5-6 | CASSLRDGNIQYF | TGTGCCAGCAGCCTCCGGGACGGAAACATTCAGTACTTC
TRBJ2-1 | . | TRBD2 | TRBV4-1 | CASSQEAGSVGVVFF | TGCGCCAGCAGCCAAGAAGCGGGGTCAGTCGGTGTAGTGTTCTTC
TRBJ1-2 | . | . | TRBV28 | CASSYGDYGYTF | TGTGCCAGCAGTTACGGCGACTATGGCTACACCTTC
TRBJ1-1 | few | . | TRBV10-3 | CAISEGAGMGSNTEAFF | TGTGCCATCAGTGAAGGGGCAGGGATGGGATCAAACACTGAAGCTTTCTTT
TRBJ1-1 | . | . | TRBV6-5 | CASSQAVNTEAFF | TGTGCCAGCAGCCAAGCCGTGAACACTGAAGCTTTCTTT
TRBJ2-1 | . | . | TRBV7-3 | CASSLRDGGWNEQFF | TGTGCCAGCAGCTTAAGGGACGGGGGATGGAATGAGCAGTTCTTC
TRBJ2-3 | few | . | TRBV27 | CASSSGFADTQYF | TGTGCCAGCAGTTCAGGGTTCGCAGATACGCAGTATTTT
TRBJ2-5 | . | . | TRBV30 | CAWSPSRETQYF | TGTGCCTGGAGCCCATCCCGAGAGACCCAGTACTTC
TRBJ1-4 | . | . | TRBV7-2 | CASSLSPNEKLFF | TGTGCCAGCAGCTTATCCCCTAATGAAAAACTGTTTTTT
TRBJ1-5 | few | . | TRBV6-5 | CASSADRSGQPQHF | TGTGCCAGCAGTGCCGACAGGAGTGGCCAGCCCCAGCATTTT
TRBJ2-1 | few | . | TRBV5-1 | CASNSPGTYNEQFF | TGCGCCAGCAACTCCCCGGGGACCTACAATGAGCAGTTCTTC
TRBJ2-1 | . | . | TRBV28 | CASSPRYNEQFF | TGTGCCAGCAGTCCCAGGTACAATGAGCAGTTCTTC
TRBJ2-1 | few | TRBD2 | TRBV6-1 | CASSEGLAGFSEQFF | TGTGCCAGCAGTGAAGGACTAGCGGGATTCTCTGAGCAGTTCTTC
TRBJ2-7 | few | . | TRBV29-1 | CSVGQQYEQYF | TGCAGCGTAGGACAACAATACGAGCAGTACTTC
TRBJ2-5 | . | . | TRBV7-2 | CASSLETVGGTQYF | TGTGCCAGCAGCTTAGAAACCGTCGGGGGAACCCAGTACTTC
TRBJ2-5 | few | . | TRBV30 | CAWSFSETQYF | TGTGCCTGGAGTTTCTCAGAGACCCAGTACTTC
TRBJ2-3 | few | . | TRBV5-1 | CASSLALSSADTQYF | TGCGCCAGCAGCTTGGCCCTATCATCAGCGGATACGCAGTATTTT
TRBJ2-3 | . | . | TRBV4-3 | CASSQDAPPVDTQYF | TGCGCCAGCAGCCAAGATGCCCCTCCAGTCGATACGCAGTATTTT
TRBJ1-1 | few | . | TRBV18 | CASSPGVADNTEAFF | TGTGCCAGCTCACCGGGCGTCGCCGATAACACTGAAGCTTTCTTT
TRBJ1-5 | . | . | TRBV4-3 | CASSQDRSSNQPQHF | TGCGCCAGCAGCCAAGATCGGAGTAGCAATCAGCCCCAGCATTTT
TRBJ2-5 | . | TRBD1 | TRBV11-2 | CASTRADRAGETQYF | TGTGCCAGCACTCGAGCCGACAGGGCGGGCGAGACCCAGTACTTC
TRBJ1-2 | . | . | TRBV6-1 | CASSEAWGDYGYTF | TGTGCCAGCAGTGAAGCGTGGGGCGACTATGGCTACACCTTC
TRBJ2-7 | few | . | TRBV9 | CASSAVPAGHEQYF | TGTGCCAGCAGCGCCGTTCCGGCAGGCCACGAGCAGTACTTC
TRBJ1-1 | few | . | TRBV2 | CASSRDIPEAFF | TGTGCCAGCAGTCGGGACATACCTGAAGCTTTCTTT